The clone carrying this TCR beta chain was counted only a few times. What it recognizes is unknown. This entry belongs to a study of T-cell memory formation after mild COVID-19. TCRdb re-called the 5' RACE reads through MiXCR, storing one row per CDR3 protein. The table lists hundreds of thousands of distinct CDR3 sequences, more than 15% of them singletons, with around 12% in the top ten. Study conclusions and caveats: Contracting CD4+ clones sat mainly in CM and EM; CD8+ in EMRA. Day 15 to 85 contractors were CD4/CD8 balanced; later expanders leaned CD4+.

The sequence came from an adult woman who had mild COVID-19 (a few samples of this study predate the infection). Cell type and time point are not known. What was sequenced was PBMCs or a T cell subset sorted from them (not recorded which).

The CDR3 protein is CASSQEGGTGETIYF. As DNA, the CDR3 is TGCGCCAGCAGCCAAGAAGGAGGGACAGGGGAGACCATATATTTT. The rearrangement joins TRBV4-1 to TRBJ1-3, with TRBD1 matching 10 bases. With V trimmed by 0 bases and J by 10 bases, 6 bases remained unmatched. CDR3 length: 15 residues. CDR1 is MGHRA and CDR2 is YSYEKL in the germline V gene.